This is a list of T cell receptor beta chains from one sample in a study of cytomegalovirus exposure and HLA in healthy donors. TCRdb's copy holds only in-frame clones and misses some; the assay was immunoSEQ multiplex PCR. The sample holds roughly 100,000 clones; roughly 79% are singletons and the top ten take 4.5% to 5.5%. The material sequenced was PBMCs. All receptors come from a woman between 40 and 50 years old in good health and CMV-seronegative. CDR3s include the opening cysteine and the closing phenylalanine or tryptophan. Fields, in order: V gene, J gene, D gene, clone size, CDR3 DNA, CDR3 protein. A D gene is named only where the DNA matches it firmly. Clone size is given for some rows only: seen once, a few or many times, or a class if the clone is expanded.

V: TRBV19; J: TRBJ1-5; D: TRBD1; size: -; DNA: TGTGCCAGTAGTGAGGTCAGGGGGGTTTCAAATCAGCCCCAGCATTTT; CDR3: CASSEVRGVSNQPQHF
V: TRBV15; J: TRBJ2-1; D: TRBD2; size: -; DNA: TGTGCCACCAGCAGAGATCGGCGACTAGCGGGGTCCGCAAGTCTCTACAATGAGCAGTTCTTC; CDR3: CATSRDRRLAGSASLYNEQFF
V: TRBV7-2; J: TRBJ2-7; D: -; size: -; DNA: TGTGCCAGCAGCTTGGGTTCGGAGGGCTACGAGCAGTACTTC; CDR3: CASSLGSEGYEQYF
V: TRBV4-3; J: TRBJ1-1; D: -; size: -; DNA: TGCGCCAGCAGCCAAGATTGGACAGTGGACACTGAAGCTTTCTTT; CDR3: CASSQDWTVDTEAFF
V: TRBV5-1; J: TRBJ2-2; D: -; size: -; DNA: TGCGCCAGCAGCTTGGTGGGCCGGGAGCTGTTTTTT; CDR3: CASSLVGRELFF
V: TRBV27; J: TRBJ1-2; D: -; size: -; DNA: TGTGCCAGCAGTTTAATGGCAGGGGACGGCTACACCTTC; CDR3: CASSLMAGDGYTF
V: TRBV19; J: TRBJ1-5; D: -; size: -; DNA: TGTGCCAGTAACCAGGTCGGGGGGACAAGTCAGCCCCAGCATTTT; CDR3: CASNQVGGTSQPQHF
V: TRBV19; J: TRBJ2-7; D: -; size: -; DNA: TGTGCCAGTAGCATACCATCCCACAGGTTCTCCTTC; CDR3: CASSIPSHRFSF
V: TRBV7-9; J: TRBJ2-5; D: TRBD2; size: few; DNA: TGTGCCAGCAGCTCCACTAGCGGTGTCGGGGAGACCCAGTACTTC; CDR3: CASSSTSGVGETQYF
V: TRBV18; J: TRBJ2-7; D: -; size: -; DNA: TGTGCCAGCTCACCACGGAGTAGCTCCTACGAGCAGTACTTC; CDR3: CASSPRSSSYEQYF
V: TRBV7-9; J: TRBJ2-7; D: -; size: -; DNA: TGTGCCAGCAGCTTTGCGACCTACGAGCAGTACTTC; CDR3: CASSFATYEQYF
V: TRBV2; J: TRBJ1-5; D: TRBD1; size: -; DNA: TGTGCCAGCACCTTGGGAGACAGGGTTAGGAATCAGCCCCAGCATTTT; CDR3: CASTLGDRVRNQPQHF
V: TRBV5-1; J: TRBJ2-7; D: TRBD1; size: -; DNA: TGCGCCAGCAGCCCCACCGGCAGGGGACAGCAGAGTCCTTACGAGCAGTACTTC; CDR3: CASSPTGRGQQSPYEQYF
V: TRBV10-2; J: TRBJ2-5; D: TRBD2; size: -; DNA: TGCGCCAGCACCACACTAGCGGGGGGGCCTCCAGAGACCCAGTACTTC; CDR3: CASTTLAGGPPETQYF
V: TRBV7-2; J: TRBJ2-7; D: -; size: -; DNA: TGTGCCAGCAGCTTAGCCAGGGACTACGAGCAGTACTTC; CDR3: CASSLARDYEQYF
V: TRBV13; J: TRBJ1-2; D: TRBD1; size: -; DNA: TGTGCCAGCAGCTCCAGGGGGGAGAACTACGGCTACACCTTC; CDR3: CASSSRGENYGYTF
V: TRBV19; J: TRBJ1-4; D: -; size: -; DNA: TGTGCCAGTAGTGCGAACCTTGCAACTAATGAAAAACTGTTTTTT; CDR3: CASSANLATNEKLFF
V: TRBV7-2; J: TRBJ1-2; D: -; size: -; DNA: TGTGCCAGCAGCTTAGGGTTAGCCGCTAACTATGGCTACACCTTC; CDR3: CASSLGLAANYGYTF
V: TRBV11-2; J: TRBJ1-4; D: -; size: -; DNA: TGTGCCAGCAGCCTGCGGGGGTTTACGGATGAAAAACTGTTTTTT; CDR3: CASSLRGFTDEKLFF
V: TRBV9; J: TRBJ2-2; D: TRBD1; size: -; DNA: TGTGCCAGCAGCACGGGACAGTCCACCGGGGAGCTGTTTTTT; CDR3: CASSTGQSTGELFF
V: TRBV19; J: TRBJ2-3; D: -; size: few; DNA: TGTGCCAGTAGCGTCGCCCGGGGGAAGCCAGATACGCAGTATTTT; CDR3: CASSVARGKPDTQYF
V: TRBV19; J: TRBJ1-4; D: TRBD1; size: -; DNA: TGTGCCAGTAGCCCCAATAGGGGACAGGTGACGTTT; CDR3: CASSPNRGQVTF
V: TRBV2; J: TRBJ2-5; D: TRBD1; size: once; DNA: TGTGCCAGCAGTGACAGGGGGTTCCTGGAGACCCAGTACTTC; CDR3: CASSDRGFLETQYF
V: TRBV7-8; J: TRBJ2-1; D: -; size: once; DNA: TGTGCCAGCAGCTTAGCTGGAGGATTCTCCTACAATGAGCAGTTCTTC; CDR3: CASSLAGGFSYNEQFF
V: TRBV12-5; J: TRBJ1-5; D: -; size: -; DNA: TGTGCTAGTGGTTCCCCTCTAATGCCCCAGCATTTT; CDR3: CASGSPLMPQHF
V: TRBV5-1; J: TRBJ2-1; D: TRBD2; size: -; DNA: TGCGCCAGCAGCTTGGACTCAGCGGGGGGTTATGAGCAGTTCTTC; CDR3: CASSLDSAGGYEQFF
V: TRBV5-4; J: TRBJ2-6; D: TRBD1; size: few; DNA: TGTGCCAGCAGCAGGACAGGGAGCGGGGCCAACGTCCTGACTTTC; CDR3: CASSRTGSGANVLTF
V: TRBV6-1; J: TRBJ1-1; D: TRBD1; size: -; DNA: TGTGCCACCGCCGAACCGGGACAGGGGAAAACTGAAGCTTTCTTT; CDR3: CATAEPGQGKTEAFF
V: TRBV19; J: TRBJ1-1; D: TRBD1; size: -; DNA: TGTGCCAGTAGTCTCCCGGCGACAGGGCATACTGAAGCTTTCTTT; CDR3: CASSLPATGHTEAFF
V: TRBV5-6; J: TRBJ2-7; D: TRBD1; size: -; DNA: TGTGCCAGCAGCTTAACGGGGGGACAGGGGTGGTACGAGCAGTACTTC; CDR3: CASSLTGGQGWYEQYF
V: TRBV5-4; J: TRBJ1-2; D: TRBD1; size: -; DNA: TGTGCCAGCAGCTACACAGGGGGCGGCGGCTACACCTTC; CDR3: CASSYTGGGGYTF
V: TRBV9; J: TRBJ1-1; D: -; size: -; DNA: TGTGCCAGCAGCGTGACGGGGGTCACTGAAGCTTTCTTT; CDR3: CASSVTGVTEAFF
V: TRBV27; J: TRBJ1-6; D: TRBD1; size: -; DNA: TGTGCCAGCAGTACAGGGGCGAGGGGCTCGAATTCACCCCTCCACTTT; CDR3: CASSTGARGSNSPLHF
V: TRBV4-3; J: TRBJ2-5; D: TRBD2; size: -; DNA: TGCGCCAGCAGCCCCGGGGGGGCACTCCAAGAGACCCAGTACTTC; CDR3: CASSPGGALQETQYF
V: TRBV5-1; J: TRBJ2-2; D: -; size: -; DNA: TGCGCCAGCAGGCCAGGGCCTTCGAACACCGGGGAGCTGTTTTTT; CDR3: CASRPGPSNTGELFF
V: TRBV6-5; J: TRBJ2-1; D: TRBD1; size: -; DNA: TGTGCCAGCAGGGAACAGGGGACCATCAACAATGAGCAGTTCTTC; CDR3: CASREQGTINNEQFF
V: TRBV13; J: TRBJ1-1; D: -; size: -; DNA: TGTGCCAGCAGCCCAGGGACGGGGGACACTGAAGCTTTCTTT; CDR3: CASSPGTGDTEAFF
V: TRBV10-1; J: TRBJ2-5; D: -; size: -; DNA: TGCGCCAGCAGTGAGGCTGGGACAATTGAGACCCAGTACTTC; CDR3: CASSEAGTIETQYF
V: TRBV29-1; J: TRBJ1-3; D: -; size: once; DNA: TGCAGCGCCTGGGACTGGATTGGAAACACCATATATTTT; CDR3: CSAWDWIGNTIYF
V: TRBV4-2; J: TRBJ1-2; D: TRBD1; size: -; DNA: TGTGCCAGCAGCCACCCGTCCCCCCCTCGCCCAGGGGGCTATGGCTACACCTTC; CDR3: CASSHPSPPRPGGYGYTF
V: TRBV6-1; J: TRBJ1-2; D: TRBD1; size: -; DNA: TGTGCCAGCCGGGGAACAGGGGCCACTGAAGGTGGCTACACCTTC; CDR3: CASRGTGATEGGYTF